One and the same sample provided the 26 T cell receptor beta chains below, sequenced in a study of blood T cell repertoires in COVID-19. Sequencing used immunoSEQ multiplex PCR; TCRdb keeps in-frame clones, though not all of them. The sample has 200,000 to 250,000 clones, around 85% seen once. Sequenced: PBMCs or T cells enriched from blood (not recorded which). These receptor sequences come from a woman between 40 and 55 years old with acute COVID-19.

The gene calls are TRBV28 and TRBJ2-7; D is unclear. The CDR3 is 12 amino acids. V was shortened by 5 bases and J by 7 bases, with 12 bases between the two germline ends. Germline V gives CDR1 MDHEN, CDR2 SYDVKM. Here the CDR3 DNA reads TGTGCCAGCAGTCCTACTCTACGAGAGCAGTACTTC. Translation: CASSPTLREQYF.

This clone was picked up a small number of times. The chain combines TRBV28 with TRBJ2-7; TRBD1 matches at 11 bases. CDR1 MDHEN and CDR2 SYDVKM come from the germline V gene. V shed 1 base, J shed 4 bases, and the junction held 3 bases outside the gene matches. The CDR3 runs to 15 residues. The CDR3 DNA reads as TGTGCCAGCAGTTTATTTGGGACAGGGGGATACGAGCAGTACTTC. It specifies CASSLFGTGGYEQYF. Variable domain in full (rest from reference TRBV28 and TRBJ2-7): DVKVTQSSRYLVKRTGEKVFLECVQDMDHENMFWYRQDPGLGLRLIYFSYDVKMKEKGDIPEGYSVSREKKERFSLILESASTNQTSMYLCASSLFGTGGYEQYFGPGTRLTVT.

The rearrangement joins TRBV2 to TRBJ2-4, with TRBD2 matching over 12 bases. The V gene end was trimmed by 2 bases and the J gene end by 4 bases; junction bases not matched to a gene: 3. The CDR3 runs 16 residues. Germline V gene sequence: CDR1 SNHLY, CDR2 FYNNEI. CDR3 sequence: CASSETGTSGKNIQYF. CDR3 DNA sequence: TGTGCCAGCAGTGAAACCGGGACTAGCGGGAAAAACATTCAGTACTTC. Together with reference TRBV2 and TRBJ2-4, the CDR3 gives the full variable domain: EPEVTQTPSHQVTQMGQEVILRCVPISNHLYFYWYRQILGQKVEFLVSFYNNEISEKSEIFDDQFSVERPDGSNFTLKIRSTKLEDSAMYFCASSETGTSGKNIQYFGAGTRLSVL.

This rearrangement joins TRBV28 to TRBJ2-7, with 12 bases that match TRBD2. The J segment lost 2 bases and the V segment lost 6 bases, leaving 8 bases of the junction unmatched. Germline V gene data show CDR1 as MDHEN and CDR2 as SYDVKM. This CDR3 is 16 amino acids long. CDR3 protein: CASSRLLAGGPYEQYF. CDR3 in DNA: TGTGCCAGCAGCCGATTACTAGCGGGAGGCCCCTACGAGCAGTACTTC.

This chain connects TRBV29-1 to TRBJ1-2, with D maybe TRBD1 (6 bases). CDR1 SQVTM and CDR2 ANQGSEA come from the germline V gene. V was cut by 1 base and J by 3 bases, with 6 bases left in between. The CDR3 contains 12 residues. The CDR3 DNA sequence: TGCAGCGTTGAAGCAGGGGACTATGGCTACACCTTC. Translated, it gives CSVEAGDYGYTF.

This clone has just one count. The chain is built from TRBV4-2 and TRBJ2-7, with 10 bases matching TRBD2. J gave up 7 bases and V 2 bases, and 11 bases lay outside the gene matches. This CDR3 is built from 16 residues. Germline CDR1 is LGHNA and CDR2 is YNFKEQ. The CDR3 DNA follows: TGTGCCAGCAGCCAAACGGATAGCGGGGGGCCATGGGAGCAGTACTTC. It specifies CASSQTDSGGPWEQYF.

The chain recombines TRBV9 with TRBJ2-5, with 12 bases fitting TRBD2. The germline V gene has CDR1 SGDLS and CDR2 YYNGEE. This CDR3 contains 17 residues. The ends lost 0 bases at V and 1 base at J; junction bases unmatched: 4. The CDR3 spells CASSVGTSGTFQETQYF. The CDR3, as DNA: TGTGCCAGCAGCGTAGGGACTAGCGGGACCTTCCAAGAGACCCAGTACTTC.

The chain recombines TRBV3-1 (or the pseudogene TRBV3-2) with TRBJ2-7; D perhaps matches TRBD1 (5 bases). This CDR3 contains 14 residues. The germline V gene encodes CDR1 LGHDT and CDR2 YNNKEL (reference sequence). V shed 0 bases and J shed 6 bases, with 12 bases lying between them. The chain's CDR3 is CASSQDPGKGEQYF. The CDR3 nucleotides read TGTGCCAGCAGCCAAGATCCAGGGAAGGGCGAGCAGTACTTC.

This sequence joins TRBV19 and TRBJ2-7; a weak D match, TRBD1 (7 bases). V dropped 4 bases and J dropped 5 bases, with 18 bases sitting between them. The germline V gene encodes CDR1 LNHDA and CDR2 SQIVND (reference sequence). CDR3 length: 15 amino acids. CDR3 in amino acids: CASSTGRAGGNEQYF. The CDR3 nucleotides read TGTGCCAGTAGTACGGGCCGCGCAGGGGGGAACGAGCAGTACTTC.

The chain combines TRBV6-5 with TRBJ1-2; tentative D call: TRBD1 (5 bases). Germline loops: CDR1 MNHEY, CDR2 SVGAGI. CDR3 length: 13 amino acids. Between the trimmed V and J ends, which lost 8 bases and 2 bases, there was a span of 12 bases. The CDR3 loop is CASSTGGNYGYTF. For the CDR3, the DNA is TGTGCCAGCTCTACGGGGGGGAACTATGGCTACACCTTC.

The J gene is TRBJ2-1, the V gene TRBV9, with TRBD1 identical over 10 bases. Germline CDR1 SGDLS, CDR2 YYNGEE. This CDR3 has 16 amino acids. J lost 5 bases, V lost 4 bases, and 9 bases had no gene match. The CDR3: CASSPFWDRGHNEQFF. The CDR3 region has the DNA TGTGCCAGCAGCCCCTTCTGGGACAGGGGACACAATGAGCAGTTCTTC.

V gene TRBV11-2 combines with J gene TRBJ1-1; 9 bases align to TRBD1. The germline CDR1 and CDR2 sequences are SGHAT and FQNNGV. The CDR3 extends over 15 amino acids. Trimming took 5 bases from V and 6 from J; bases not matched to a gene: 10. The CDR3 loop is CASSLIDRGTPEAFF. DNA of the CDR3: TGTGCCAGCAGCCTAATAGACAGGGGGACCCCTGAAGCTTTCTTT.

This chain uses TRBV3-1 (or the pseudogene TRBV3-2) with TRBJ2-5, with 11 nucleotides matching TRBD1. The ends lost 4 bases at V and 2 bases at J; junction bases unmatched: 6. This CDR3 has 16 residues. CDR1 LGHDT and CDR2 YNNKEL come from the germline V gene (reference sequence). The CDR3 reads CASSPLGTGGQETQYF. The DNA of the CDR3 is TGTGCCAGCAGCCCATTGGGGACAGGGGGGCAAGAGACCCAGTACTTC.

This clone was recorded a few times. The rearrangement joins TRBV7-9 to TRBJ2-5, with 8 bases fitting TRBD2. The V gene's germline CDR1 is SEHNR and CDR2 FQNEAQ (reference sequence). J was trimmed by 5 bases and V by 6 bases; bases with no gene match: 8. The CDR3 is made up of 14 amino acids. CDR3 sequence (DNA): TGTGCCAGCAGGGGTGTTGCGGGAGGTGAGACCCAGTACTTC. Its translation is CASRGVAGGETQYF.

V and J are TRBV4-3 and TRBJ1-6; D is undetermined. This CDR3 is 16 amino acids long. Germline V gene lookup returns CDR1 LGHNA and CDR2 YSLEER. Trimming cost V 1 base and J 10 bases, with 17 bases left between them. The CDR3 sequence: CASSQGVSALRSPLHF. The CDR3 DNA follows: TGCGCCAGCAGCCAAGGGGTATCGGCCCTGAGGTCACCCCTCCACTTT.

The chain has TRBV10-2 and TRBJ1-1, with D tentatively TRBD1 (6 bases). Between the trimmed V and J ends, which lost 8 bases and 1 base, there was a span of 8 bases. Germline-derived CDR1 and CDR2 are WSHSY and SAAADI. The CDR3 extends over 12 amino acids. CDR3 sequence reads: CASWGQNTEAFF. DNA of the CDR3: TGCGCCAGCTGGGGACAGAACACTGAAGCTTTCTTT.

The chain couples TRBV5-6 to TRBJ2-7; 8 bases align to TRBD1. This CDR3 is 16 amino acids long. Per germline, CDR1 SGHDT and CDR2 YYEEEE. Unmatched junction bases numbered 12, after V lost 4 bases and J lost 3 bases. The CDR3 region has the DNA TGTGCCAGCAGCCCCTTCGGCAGGGGGCTAGGCTACGAGCAGTACTTC. This encodes CASSPFGRGLGYEQYF.

The genes are TRBV25-1 and TRBJ2-1; 7 nucleotides align to TRBD2. CDR1 is MGHDK, CDR2 SYGVNS, per germline. The CDR3 is 15 amino acids. After removal of 3 bases from V and 10 bases from J, the junction contained 12 bases not matched to a gene. The CDR3 coding sequence is TGTGCCAGCAGTGAGGGACTCAACTCCGGGGGGGAGCAGTTCTTC. Amino acids: CASSEGLNSGGEQFF. The whole variable domain, remainder taken from reference TRBV25-1 and TRBJ2-1, is EADIYQTPRYLVIGTGKKITLECSQTMGHDKMYWYQQDPGMELHLIHYSYGVNSTEKGDLSSESTVSRIRTEHFPLTLESARPSHTSQYLCASSEGLNSGGEQFFGPGTRLTVL.

The chain joins TRBV9 to TRBJ2-2; tentative D call: TRBD1 (6 bases). The CDR3 is made up of 15 amino acids. Trimming removed 3 bases at V and 4 bases at J, with 13 bases between. Germline CDR1 SGDLS, CDR2 YYNGEE. This chain's CDR3 is CASSAAGVGTGELFF. The CDR3 DNA reads TGTGCCAGCAGCGCCGCAGGGGTCGGCACCGGGGAGCTGTTTTTT.

This clone was seen ten or more times. V gene TRBV3-1 (or the pseudogene TRBV3-2) combines with J gene TRBJ2-5; 12 bases are shared with TRBD2. The V gene end was trimmed by 6 bases and the J gene end by 2 bases; junction bases not matched to a gene: 1. The CDR3 is made up of 14 amino acids. From germline, CDR1 is LGHDT and CDR2 YNNKEL (reference sequence). The CDR3 coding sequence is TGTGCCAGCAGACTAGCGGGGGGACAAGAGACCCAGTACTTC. It is translated as CASRLAGGQETQYF.

The genes are TRBV4-2 and TRBJ2-2; D unclear. The CDR3 has 16 residues. Germline V gene data show CDR1 as LGHNA and CDR2 as YNFKEQ. Trimming stripped 1 base from V and 0 bases from J, with 9 bases between. CDR3 in amino acids: CASSQATGSNTGELFF. The CDR3, as DNA: TGTGCCAGCAGCCAAGCCACGGGTTCGAACACCGGGGAGCTGTTTTTT.

The chain combines TRBV20-1 with TRBJ1-1; D gene ambiguous. The germline V gene has CDR1 DFQATT and CDR2 SNEGSKA (reference sequence). This CDR3 contains 11 residues. V was trimmed by 8 bases and J by 1 base, leaving 8 bases between them. CDR3 sequence (DNA): TGCAGTCTACAGAAGAACACTGAAGCTTTCTTT. This codes for CSLQKNTEAFF.

This chain connects TRBV28 to TRBJ2-3; D gene unclear. The CDR3 runs 13 residues. Looked up from germline, CDR1 is MDHEN and CDR2 is SYDVKM. With 9 bases removed from V and 2 bases from J, the gap between germline ends came to 12 bases. The chain's CDR3 is CASNQAFTDTQYF. DNA of the CDR3: TGTGCCAGTAACCAGGCATTCACAGATACGCAGTATTTT.

This chain connects TRBV4-2 to TRBJ1-6; possibly TRBD1 for D (6 bases). Germline V gene data show CDR1 as LGHNA and CDR2 as YNFKEQ. CDR3 length: 16 residues. The V end lost 0 bases, the J end lost 8 bases, and 14 bases lay between the germline ends. CDR3 nucleotide sequence: TGTGCCAGCAGCCAAGAACCTGTCCCAGGGGATTCACCCCTCCACTTT. Its protein product is CASSQEPVPGDSPLHF.

This clone is a singleton in its sample. V and J are TRBV29-1 and TRBJ2-5, with D perhaps matching TRBD2 (6 bases). V was trimmed by 6 bases and J by 5 bases, leaving 16 bases between them. The CDR3 runs to 13 residues. Germline CDR1 is SQVTM and CDR2 is ANQGSEA. CDR3 in amino acids: CSVQTRGYETQYF. CDR3 DNA sequence: TGCAGCGTCCAGACTAGAGGTTACGAGACCCAGTACTTC.

This chain joins TRBV9 and TRBJ1-1, with TRBD1 identical over 7 bases. J was trimmed by 5 bases and V by 0 bases; bases with no gene match: 1. The length of the CDR3 is 13 residues. Germline CDR1 is SGDLS and CDR2 is YYNGEE. This chain's CDR3 is CASSVVTGTEAFF. CDR3 DNA: TGTGCCAGCAGCGTAGTGACAGGGACTGAAGCTTTCTTT.